Shown below are 23 T cell receptor beta chains from a single sample sequenced in a study of regulatory T cells in long-lasting Graves disease. Sample time point: newly diagnosed GD, antithyroid drugs for less than 3 months. Extracted RNA from PBMCs served as the source of the TCR library. To make TCR beta libraries, researchers used iRepertoire HTBI primers and Arm-PCR of CDR3 regions. In TCRdb, the multiplex PCR reads were re-called with MiXCR into one record per CDR3 protein. The sample records over 500,000 distinct CDR3 sequences, 16% being singletons. The same specimen was also included in a second study, on T cells in Graves' hyperthyroidism and ophthalmopathy.

This specimen consisted of peripheral blood mononuclear cells (PBMCs), obtained at new diagnosis, from a patient treated with antithyroid drugs. The receptor source for this set is a woman in her twenties or thirties with Graves disease.

With regard to this clonotype: A much larger clone is a single base away; this may be a read error. The chain is built from TRBV5-1 and TRBJ2-1; D is ambiguous. The CDR3 consists of 15 residues. Germline loops: CDR1 SGHRS, CDR2 YFSETQ. CDR3 nucleotides: TGCGCCAGCAGCTTGGTAGGAGAGAATTTCAATGGGCAGTTCTTC. It specifies CASSLVGENFNGQFF.

The chain recombines TRBV20-1 with TRBJ2-7, with 9 nucleotides matching TRBD2. The germline V gene encodes CDR1 DFQATT and CDR2 SNEGSKA (reference sequence). V trimming: 5 bases; J trimming: 4 bases; junction bases outside the gene matches: 6. CDR3 size: 13 residues. This chain's CDR3 is CSAFSGGGYEQYF. The CDR3 DNA reads TGCAGTGCTTTTAGCGGGGGAGGATACGAGCAGTACTTC.

The chain employs TRBV6-2 or TRBV6-3 and TRBJ2-7; 11 bases are a match to TRBD1. The CDR3 totals 12 residues. V lost 8 bases to trimming and J lost 4 bases; unmatched junction nucleotides: 1. Per germline, CDR1 MNHEY and CDR2 SVGEGT. This CDR3 is CASGTGGYEQYF. The DNA of the CDR3 is TGTGCCAGCGGGACAGGGGGTTACGAGCAGTACTTC.

This clonotype was seen a few times. The genes are TRBV5-1 and TRBJ1-6, with 8 bases aligning to TRBD1. This CDR3 region has 16 residues. V dropped 3 bases and J dropped 8; count of bases not matched to a gene: 10. Germline V gives CDR1 SGHRS, CDR2 YFSETQ. This CDR3 reads CASSSGGTGAYSPLHF. The CDR3 DNA follows: TGCGCCAGCAGCTCGGGAGGGACAGGTGCTTATTCACCCCTCCACTTT.

The J gene is TRBJ1-3, the V gene TRBV6-2 or TRBV6-3; no clear D gene. CDR1 is MNHEY and CDR2 is SVGEGT in the germline V gene. V shed 0 bases and J shed 0 bases, with 9 bases lying between them. The CDR3 has 16 amino acids. The CDR3 region is CASSYSLANSGNTIYF. The CDR3 DNA follows: TGTGCCAGCAGTTACTCATTGGCCAACTCTGGAAACACCATATATTTT.

The chain has TRBV3-1 and TRBJ2-7, with 8 bases matching TRBD2. This CDR3 spans 15 amino acids. Germline V lookup: CDR1 LGHDT, CDR2 YNNKEL (reference sequence). V gave up 4 bases and J gave up 3 bases; unmatched junction bases: 8. CDR3 sequence (DNA): TGTGCCAGCAGCCGTCCAGCGGGAGAGAGCTACGAGCAGTACTTC. This translates into CASSRPAGESYEQYF.

This chain joins TRBV20-1 and TRBJ1-6, with 7 bases matching TRBD1. Per germline, CDR1 DFQATT and CDR2 SNEGSKA (reference sequence). The CDR3 has 15 amino acids. Trimming removed 3 bases from V and 7 bases from J; junction bases left unmatched: 9. The CDR3 sequence is CSASASGQRNSPLHF. The CDR3 region has the DNA TGCAGTGCTAGCGCCTCGGGACAGCGGAATTCACCCCTCCACTTT.

The rearrangement uses TRBV20-1 and TRBJ1-2, with 10 bases lining up with TRBD1. There are 13 residues in the CDR3. Germline loops: CDR1 DFQATT, CDR2 SNEGSKA (reference sequence). V lost 6 bases, J lost 5 bases, and 6 bases stayed unmatched. CDR3 sequence: CSARDRGLYGYTF. CDR3 sequence (DNA): TGCAGTGCCCGGGACAGGGGATTATATGGCTACACCTTC.

Ten or more counts support this clonotype. V gene TRBV2 combines with J gene TRBJ1-2; D uncertain. The ends were cut back, 0 bases at V and 12 bases at J, with 8 bases in the middle. This CDR3 has 11 amino acids. Looked up from germline, CDR1 is SNHLY and CDR2 is FYNNEI. The CDR3 loop is CASSEAGWDTF. The CDR3 DNA sequence: TGTGCCAGCAGTGAAGCTGGATGGGACACCTTC.

The J gene is TRBJ1-2, the V gene TRBV7-2, with D perhaps matching TRBD1 (5 bases). V gave up 1 base and J gave up 4 bases, with 13 bases separating them. The CDR3 consists of 15 residues. Per germline, CDR1 SGHTA and CDR2 FQGNSA. CDR3 DNA: TGTGCCAGCAGCTTAGGCGCTGGGGGGGGCTATGGCTACACCTTC. Its protein is CASSLGAGGGYGYTF.

This clonotype has only a few counts. The chain links TRBV9 to TRBJ2-1; 9 bases align to TRBD2. This CDR3 spans 19 amino acids. The germline V gene has CDR1 SGDLS and CDR2 YYNGEE. V was pared by 0 bases and J by 7 bases, with 17 bases of the junction left unmatched. CDR3: CASSVGPDRVRGRANEQFF. The CDR3 bases are TGTGCCAGCAGCGTAGGGCCTGACAGGGTCCGCGGGAGGGCAAATGAGCAGTTCTTC.

The chain links TRBV20-1 to TRBJ2-7; perhaps TRBD1 as D (5 bases). The V gene lost 1 base and the J gene lost 3 bases, with 7 bases spanning the gap. The CDR3 is made up of 12 amino acids. Germline V gene lookup returns CDR1 DFQATT and CDR2 SNEGSKA (reference sequence). The CDR3: CSARADSYEQYF. CDR3 DNA sequence: TGCAGTGCTAGAGCAGACAGCTACGAGCAGTACTTC.

This clonotype was seen ten or more times. The rearrangement joins TRBV19 to TRBJ1-2; D gene unclear. V lost 8 bases, J lost 3 bases, and 16 bases lay in between. Germline-derived CDR1 and CDR2 are LNHDA and SQIVND (reference sequence). This CDR3 has 14 residues. As DNA, the CDR3 is TGTGCCAGTTCCTATTCCAACTCTTACTATGGCTACACCTTC. Encoded protein: CASSYSNSYYGYTF.

The chain combines TRBV5-4 with TRBJ2-3, with D perhaps assigned TRBD1 or TRBD2 (5 bases each). V dropped 4 bases and J dropped 2 bases, with 17 bases sitting between them. CDR1 and CDR2 (germline): SGHNT, YYREEE (reference sequence). This CDR3 contains 16 residues. Written as DNA, the CDR3 is TGTGCCAGCAGCAGGAAGACAGTGGGACCCACAGATACGCAGTATTTT. Its translation: CASSRKTVGPTDTQYF.

The rearrangement links TRBV28 to TRBJ2-7; 11 bases agree with TRBD1. V was pared by 6 bases and J by 4 bases, with 8 bases of the junction left unmatched. This CDR3 region has 15 residues. Germline V gene sequence: CDR1 MDHEN, CDR2 SYDVKM. The CDR3 DNA reads TGTGCCAGCAGAGCTACCGGGACAGGGGGATACGAGCAGTACTTC. The encoded protein is CASRATGTGGYEQYF. Together with reference TRBV28 and TRBJ2-7, the CDR3 gives the full variable domain: DVKVTQSSRYLVKRTGEKVFLECVQDMDHENMFWYRQDPGLGLRLIYFSYDVKMKEKGDIPEGYSVSREKKERFSLILESASTNQTSMYLCASRATGTGGYEQYFGPGTRLTVT.

This clonotype has a count of ten or more. The chain uses TRBV13 and TRBJ2-3; 12 bases fit TRBD2. V shed 4 bases and J 1 base; nucleotides not matched to a gene: 6. CDR3 length: 17 residues. Per germline, CDR1 PRHDT and CDR2 FYEKMQ (reference sequence). CDR3 sequence reads: CASSYTGLAGGTDTQYF. The CDR3 DNA follows: TGTGCCAGCAGCTATACGGGACTAGCGGGCGGCACAGATACGCAGTATTTT.

The rearrangement uses TRBV3-1 and TRBJ1-5, with TRBD1 matching 8 bases. The V gene's germline CDR1 is LGHDT and CDR2 YNNKEL (reference sequence). V dropped 2 bases and J dropped 3; count of bases not matched to a gene: 6. The CDR3 length is 16 residues. The CDR3 protein is CASSQHGTGDNQPQHF. For the CDR3, the DNA is TGTGCCAGCAGCCAACACGGGACAGGAGACAATCAGCCCCAGCATTTT.

There are many counts of this clonotype. The chain carries TRBV7-3 and TRBJ2-5, with D unresolved. The CDR3 totals 15 residues. V shed 2 bases and J shed 1 base, with 11 bases lying between them. In germline, CDR1 is SGHTA, CDR2 FQGTGA. The CDR3 nucleotides read TGTGCCAGCAGCTTATTAGGGCATTTCCAAGAGACCCAGTACTTC. It specifies CASSLLGHFQETQYF.

A few counts support this clonotype. V is TRBV3-1 and J is TRBJ2-5, with D hard to call. The CDR3 runs to 11 residues. Deletions cut 1 base from V and 6 bases from J, with 3 bases between. Germline CDR1 LGHDT, CDR2 YNNKEL (reference sequence). The CDR3 sequence is CASSQVQTQYF. The CDR3 DNA is TGTGCCAGCAGCCAAGTTCAGACCCAGTACTTC.

This clonotype has at least ten counts. The chain couples TRBV12-3 or TRBV12-4 to TRBJ1-2; D might be TRBD1 (6 bases). The CDR3 has 16 amino acids. V was pared by 5 bases and J by 8 bases, with 24 bases between. The CDR3 spells CASSPRTDKTPQGYTF. The CDR3, as DNA: TGTGCCAGCAGTCCCCGGACAGATAAAACCCCTCAGGGCTACACCTTC.

This clonotype was seen once. This could be a read error, since a much larger clone is one nucleotide away. This chain joins TRBV28 and TRBJ1-1; tentatively, D is TRBD1 (6 bases). The CDR3 extends over 15 amino acids. The germline V gene encodes CDR1 MDHEN and CDR2 SYDVKM. Between the trimmed V and J ends, which lost 10 bases and 11 bases, there was a span of 29 bases. As DNA, the CDR3 is TGTGCCACCATTTCTATGAACCGGGACACTAGATCGGCTTTCTTT. Encoded protein: CATISMNRDTRSAFF.

V is TRBV12-3 or TRBV12-4 and J is TRBJ2-7, with D maybe TRBD2 (5 bases). This CDR3 has 15 residues. V was pared by 9 bases and J by 7 bases, with 25 bases between. CDR3 protein: CASLKPAPRRREQYF. CDR3 nucleotide sequence: TGTGCCAGTCTCAAGCCGGCCCCTCGGAGGAGGGAGCAGTACTTC.

This clonotype has only a few counts. The V call is TRBV11-3, the J call TRBJ2-2, with TRBD2 identical over 8 bases. CDR3 length: 19 residues. The V gene end was trimmed by 0 bases and the J gene end by 5 bases; junction bases not matched to a gene: 14. The germline CDR1 and CDR2 sequences are SGHNT and YENEEA. CDR3 in DNA: TGTGCCAGCAGCTTAGATAGCAGCGGGAGATGTCTAGGAACCGGGGAGCTGTTTTTT. Amino acid sequence: CASSLDSSGRCLGTGELFF. Full variable domain (rest looked up from reference TRBV11-3 and TRBJ2-2): EAGVVQSPRYKIIEKKQPVAFWCNPISGHNTLYWYLQNLGQGPELLIRYENEEAVDDSQLPKDRFSAERLKGVDSTLKIQPAELGDSAVYLCASSLDSSGRCLGTGELFFGEGSRLTVL.